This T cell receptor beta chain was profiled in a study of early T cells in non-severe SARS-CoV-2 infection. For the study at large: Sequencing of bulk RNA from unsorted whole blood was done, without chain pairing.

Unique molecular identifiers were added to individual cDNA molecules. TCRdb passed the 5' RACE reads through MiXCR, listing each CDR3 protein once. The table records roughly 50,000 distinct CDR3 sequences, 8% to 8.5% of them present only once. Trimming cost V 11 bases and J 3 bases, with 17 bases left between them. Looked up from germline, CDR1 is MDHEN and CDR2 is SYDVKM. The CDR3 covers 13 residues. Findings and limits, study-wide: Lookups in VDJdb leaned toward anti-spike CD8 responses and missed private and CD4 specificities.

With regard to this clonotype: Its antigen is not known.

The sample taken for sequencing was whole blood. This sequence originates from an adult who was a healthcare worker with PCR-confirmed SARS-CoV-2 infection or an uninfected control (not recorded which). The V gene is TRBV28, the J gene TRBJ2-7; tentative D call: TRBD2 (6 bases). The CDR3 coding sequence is TGTGCCCCCCAATCGGGGGTAAGCTACGAGCAGTACTTC. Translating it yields CAPQSGVSYEQYF.